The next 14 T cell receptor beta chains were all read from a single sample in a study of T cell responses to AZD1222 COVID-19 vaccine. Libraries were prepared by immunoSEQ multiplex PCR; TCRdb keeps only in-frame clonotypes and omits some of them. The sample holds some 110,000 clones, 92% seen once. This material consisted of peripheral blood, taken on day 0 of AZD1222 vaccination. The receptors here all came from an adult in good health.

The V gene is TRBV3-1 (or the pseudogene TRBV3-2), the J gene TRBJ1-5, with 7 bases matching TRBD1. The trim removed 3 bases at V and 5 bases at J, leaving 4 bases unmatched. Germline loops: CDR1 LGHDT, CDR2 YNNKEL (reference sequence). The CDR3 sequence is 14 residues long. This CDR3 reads CASSHTGVDQPQHF. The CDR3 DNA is TGTGCCAGCAGCCATACAGGGGTGGATCAGCCCCAGCATTTT.

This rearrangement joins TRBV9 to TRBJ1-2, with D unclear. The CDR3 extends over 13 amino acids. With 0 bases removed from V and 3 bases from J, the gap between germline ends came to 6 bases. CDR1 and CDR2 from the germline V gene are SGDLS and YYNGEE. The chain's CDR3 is CASSVDSYYGYTF. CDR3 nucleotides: TGTGCCAGCAGCGTAGACAGTTACTATGGCTACACCTTC.

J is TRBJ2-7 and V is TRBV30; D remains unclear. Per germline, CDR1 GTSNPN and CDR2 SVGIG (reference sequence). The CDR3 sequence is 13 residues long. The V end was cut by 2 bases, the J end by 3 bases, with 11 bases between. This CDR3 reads CAWSKADFYEQYF. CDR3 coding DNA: TGTGCCTGGAGTAAGGCCGATTTCTACGAGCAGTACTTC.

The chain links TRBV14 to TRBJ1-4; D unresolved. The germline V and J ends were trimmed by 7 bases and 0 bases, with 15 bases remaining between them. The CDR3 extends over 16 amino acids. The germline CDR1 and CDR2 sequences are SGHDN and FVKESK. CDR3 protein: CASIPTTEATNEKLFF. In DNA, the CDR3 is TGTGCCAGCATACCGACCACAGAGGCAACTAATGAAAAACTGTTTTTT.

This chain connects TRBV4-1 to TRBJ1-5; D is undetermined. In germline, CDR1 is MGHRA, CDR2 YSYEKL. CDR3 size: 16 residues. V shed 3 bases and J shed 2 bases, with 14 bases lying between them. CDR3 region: CASSHPLGRGNQPQHF. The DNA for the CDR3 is TGCGCCAGCAGCCACCCACTTGGGCGGGGCAATCAGCCCCAGCATTTT.

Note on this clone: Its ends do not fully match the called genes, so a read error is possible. CDR3 bases: TGTGCTAGCAGCTTAGTCGAGGAGGGGGCCAGATCAAAAGAGACCCAGTACTTC. It is translated as CASSLVEEGARSKETQYF. The V call is TRBV7-7, the J call TRBJ2-5, with D possibly TRBD1 on 7 matching bases. Germline V CDR1 and CDR2: SSHAT, FNYEAQ (reference sequence). The CDR3 consists of 18 residues.

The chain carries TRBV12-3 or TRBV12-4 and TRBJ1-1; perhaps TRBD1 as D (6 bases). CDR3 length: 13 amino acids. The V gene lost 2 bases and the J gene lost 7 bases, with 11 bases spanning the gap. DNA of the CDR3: TGTGCCAGCAGTTTAATGGGGGCGGGTGAAGCTTTCTTT. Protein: CASSLMGAGEAFF.

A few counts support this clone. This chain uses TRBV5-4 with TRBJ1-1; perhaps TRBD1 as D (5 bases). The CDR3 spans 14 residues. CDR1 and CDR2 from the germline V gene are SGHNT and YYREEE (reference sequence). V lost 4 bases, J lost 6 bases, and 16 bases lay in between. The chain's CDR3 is CASSAAGGRSEAFF. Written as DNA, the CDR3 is TGTGCCAGCAGCGCCGCGGGGGGGAGGTCTGAAGCTTTCTTT.

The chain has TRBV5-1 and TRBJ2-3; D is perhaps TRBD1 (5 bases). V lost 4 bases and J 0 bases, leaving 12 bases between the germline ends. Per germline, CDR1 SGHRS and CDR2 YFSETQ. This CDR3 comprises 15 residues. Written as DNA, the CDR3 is TGCGCCAGCAGCCACGAGGACACTAGCACAGATACGCAGTATTTT. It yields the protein CASSHEDTSTDTQYF. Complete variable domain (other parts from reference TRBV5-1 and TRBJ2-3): KAGVTQTPRYLIKTRGQQVTLSCSPISGHRSVSWYQQTPGQGLQFLFEYFSETQRNKGNFPGRFSGRQFSNSRSEMNVSTLELGDSALYLCASSHEDTSTDTQYFGPGTRLTVL.

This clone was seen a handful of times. This CDR3 is CASSLRREGGGGGYTF. In DNA form, the CDR3 reads TGCGCCAGCAGCTTGCGCAGGGAGGGAGGAGGAGGGGGCTACACCTTC. V is TRBV5-1 and J is TRBJ1-2; perhaps TRBD1 as D (5 bases). Germline CDR1 is SGHRS and CDR2 is YFSETQ. The CDR3 has 16 amino acids. Trimming took off 1 base at V and 8 bases at J, with 21 bases between the two ends.

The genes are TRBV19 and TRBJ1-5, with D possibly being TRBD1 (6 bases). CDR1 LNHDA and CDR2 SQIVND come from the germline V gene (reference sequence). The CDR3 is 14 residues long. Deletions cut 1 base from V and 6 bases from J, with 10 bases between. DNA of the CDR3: TGTGCCAGTAGTATAGTATGGGACACTCAGCCCCAGCATTTT. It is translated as CASSIVWDTQPQHF.

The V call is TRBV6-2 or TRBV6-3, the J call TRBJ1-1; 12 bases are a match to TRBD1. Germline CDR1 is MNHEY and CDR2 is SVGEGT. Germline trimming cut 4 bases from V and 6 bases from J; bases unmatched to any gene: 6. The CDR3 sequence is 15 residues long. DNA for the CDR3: TGTGCCAGCAGTTCACCGGGACAGGGGGCCTCTGAAGCTTTCTTT. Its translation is CASSSPGQGASEAFF.

CDR3 DNA sequence: TGTGCCAGCAGCTTAAGTACAGCTTTACTCACAGATACGCAGTATTTT. Translation: CASSLSTALLTDTQYF. The rearrangement links TRBV7-9 to TRBJ2-3, with D uncertain. Germline CDR1 and CDR2: SEHNR and FQNEAQ (reference sequence). There are 16 residues in the CDR3. Between the trimmed V and J ends, which lost 2 bases and 2 bases, there was a span of 14 bases. Full variable domain (remainder filled in from reference TRBV7-9 and TRBJ2-3): DTGVSQNPRHKITKRGQNVTFRCDPISEHNRLYWYRQTLGQGPEFLTYFQNEAQLEKSRLLSDRFSAERPKGSFSTLEIQRTEQGDSAMYLCASSLSTALLTDTQYFGPGTRLTVL.

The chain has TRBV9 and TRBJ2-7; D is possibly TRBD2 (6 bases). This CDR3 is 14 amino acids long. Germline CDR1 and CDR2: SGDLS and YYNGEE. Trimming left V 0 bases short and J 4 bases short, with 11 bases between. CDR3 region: CASSVARREYEQYV. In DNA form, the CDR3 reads TGTGCCAGCAGCGTAGCGCGGAGGGAGTACGAGCAGTACGTC.